This record covers a single T cell receptor beta chain. Its antigen is unidentified. The PCR used 60 Vbeta and 13 Jbeta primers. TCRdb's copy holds only in-frame clones and misses some; the assay was immunoSEQ multiplex PCR. The sample shows 190,000 or so clones, 70% to 80% of them seen only once. The CDR3 is 15 amino acids. Germline V gene sequence: CDR1 SEHNR, CDR2 FQNEAQ (reference sequence). V lost 5 bases, J lost 9 bases, and 20 bases lay in between. The data originate from a study of cytomegalovirus exposure and HLA in healthy donors. Study observations and caveats: 87-base-pair reads could not separate some V segments, including TRBV6-2 and TRBV6-3. In terms of immune exposure information, only CMV serostatus was available.

The chain employs TRBV7-9 and TRBJ2-1, with D perhaps matching TRBD2 (6 bases). The receptor was derived from a girl aged 10-17 years in good health and CMV-seropositive. The sequencing input was PBMCs. In nucleotides, the CDR3 is TGTGCCAGCAGCGGCGGGGCTGGCCTGGGGGTTGAGCAGTTCTTC. It encodes CASSGGAGLGVEQFF.